This is a list of T cell receptor beta chains from one sample in a study of cytomegalovirus exposure and HLA in healthy donors. The repertoire was sequenced with immunoSEQ multiplex PCR; TCRdb's copy has only in-frame clones and lacks some. The table includes around 150,000 clones, just under 80% detected once. The sequenced sample was PBMCs. All receptors come from a man aged 25 to 45 in good health. Both conserved end residues are trimmed from each CDR3. Only part of the rows carry a size: once, few, many, or a class if the clone is expanded.

cdr3_aa: STGTSGTRPYNEQF; v_call: TRBV7-9; clone_size: NA
cdr3_aa: ASSYSGGAEQF; v_call: TRBV6-5; clone_size: NA
cdr3_aa: ASSSSGLATYNEQF; v_call: TRBV5-4; clone_size: NA
cdr3_aa: ASTLTGGGGLETQY; v_call: TRBV7-9; clone_size: NA
cdr3_aa: ASSVKAGGLPYEQY; v_call: TRBV9; clone_size: NA
cdr3_aa: AWSSGLAGGPQETQY; v_call: TRBV30; clone_size: once
cdr3_aa: ASSEGQPRNTIY; v_call: TRBV6-5; clone_size: NA
cdr3_aa: ASSLLGTSGRSEQF; v_call: TRBV7-9; clone_size: NA
cdr3_aa: ASSPPNRQGARETQY; v_call: TRBV18; clone_size: once
cdr3_aa: ASSASGMQETQY; v_call: TRBV9; clone_size: NA
cdr3_aa: ASTTSGRAYEQY; v_call: TRBV28; clone_size: NA
cdr3_aa: ASIPGQGNRETQY; v_call: TRBV6-5; clone_size: NA
cdr3_aa: ASSISSWGREGSTAQETQY; v_call: TRBV13; clone_size: NA
cdr3_aa: ASSAGTGDTDTQY; v_call: TRBV6-1; clone_size: NA